This TCR beta chain was profiled in a study of blood T cell repertoires in COVID-19. About the study: Researchers got acute and convalescent COVID-19 samples from the United States, Italy and Spain.

Profiling relied on immunoSEQ multiplex PCR, and the TCRdb table lists in-frame clones only, not all of them. Of a few hundred thousand clones in the sample, over 75% were seen once. Enrolled through a virtual design, the participants were between roughly 18 and 90 years of age and came from some 26 US areas. CDR3 length: 14 amino acids. Germline values: CDR1 MNHEY, CDR2 SMNVEV (reference sequence). Losses at the gene ends were 3 bases for V and 3 bases for J; bases not matched to a gene: 4. This TCR came from a woman between 25 and 40 years old who had recovered from COVID-19. This rearrangement joins TRBV27 to TRBJ1-2, with 7 nucleotides matching TRBD1. What was sequenced was PBMCs or T cells enriched from blood (not recorded which). The CDR3: CASSFRTGHYGYTF. The CDR3 DNA sequence: TGTGCCAGCAGTTTCAGGACAGGTCACTATGGCTACACCTTC.